The 27 T cell receptor beta chains in this list originate from one sample, sequenced in a study of long-term antiretroviral therapy in people with HIV. This was the immunoSEQ v3.0 assay at survey level. Using immunoSEQ multiplex PCR, the repertoire was profiled, and TCRdb retains in-frame clones only, with some absent. The data show 20,000 or so clones, around 80% seen once. The specimen comprised unsorted PBMCs, sampled 2.2 years after starting antiretroviral therapy. These receptors originate from a man aged 50-60 years with HIV.

J is TRBJ1-2 and V is TRBV6-6; 12 positions match TRBD1. Trimming at V came to 2 bases and at J to 4 bases, leaving 2 bases not matched to a gene. Germline CDR1 is MNHNY and CDR2 is SVGAGI (reference sequence). CDR3 length: 15 amino acids. The CDR3 here is CASSYGTGGAYGYTF. The CDR3 DNA sequence: TGTGCCAGCAGTTACGGGACAGGGGGCGCCTATGGCTACACCTTC.

This rearrangement joins TRBV7-9 to TRBJ2-5, with TRBD1 as a possible D gene (5 bases). Germline V gene lookup returns CDR1 SEHNR and CDR2 FQNEAQ (reference sequence). The V end lost 5 bases, the J end lost 7 bases, and 8 bases lay between the germline ends. The CDR3 spans 11 residues. CDR3: CASSNTGTQYF. The CDR3 DNA sequence: TGTGCCAGCAGCAATACAGGGACCCAGTACTTC. The variable domain in full, with the rest retrieved from reference TRBV7-9 and TRBJ2-5, is DTGVSQNPRHKITKRGQNVTFRCDPISEHNRLYWYRQTLGQGPEFLTYFQNEAQLEKSRLLSDRFSAERPKGSFSTLEIQRTEQGDSAMYLCASSNTGTQYFGPGTRLLVL.

J is TRBJ1-1 and V is TRBV29-1; weak D call: TRBD1 (6 bases). CDR1 is SQVTM, CDR2 ANQGSEA, per germline. This CDR3 contains 15 residues. Trimming shortened V by 3 bases and J by 4 bases, and 18 bases separated the two germline ends. CDR3: CSVDNMRGSGTEAFF. In DNA, the CDR3 is TGCAGCGTTGACAATATGAGGGGGTCGGGCACTGAAGCTTTCTTT.

This clone turned up a few times. The J gene is TRBJ2-7, the V gene TRBV28; either TRBD1 or TRBD2 may fit D (6 bases each). V was trimmed by 6 bases and J by 7 bases, leaving 16 bases between them. This CDR3 has 13 amino acids. Germline V lookup: CDR1 MDHEN, CDR2 SYDVKM. CDR3 sequence: CASRPTGAEEQYF. CDR3 nucleotide sequence: TGTGCCAGCAGGCCCACGGGGGCTGAAGAGCAGTACTTC. The entire variable domain, with the rest obtained from reference TRBV28 and TRBJ2-7, is as follows: DVKVTQSSRYLVKRTGEKVFLECVQDMDHENMFWYRQDPGLGLRLIYFSYDVKMKEKGDIPEGYSVSREKKERFSLILESASTNQTSMYLCASRPTGAEEQYFGPGTRLTVT.

V is TRBV7-9 and J is TRBJ1-2; 7 nucleotides align to TRBD1. Trimming at V came to 5 bases and at J to 4 bases, leaving 4 bases not matched to a gene. The CDR3 spans 13 residues. The germline V gene has CDR1 SEHNR and CDR2 FQNEAQ (reference sequence). The CDR3, as DNA: TGTGCCAGCAGCCCAGGGGGAGTCTATGGCTACACCTTC. Translating gives CASSPGGVYGYTF.

The chain uses TRBV27 and TRBJ2-7; D is tentatively TRBD1 or TRBD2 (6 bases each). The CDR3 is made up of 15 amino acids. The germline CDR1 and CDR2 sequences are MNHEY and SMNVEV (reference sequence). Trimming took 6 bases from V and 2 from J, leaving 17 bases between them. The CDR3 nucleotides are TGTGCCAGCAGCCTTTCCGGAGGGGGAACCTACGAGCAGTACTTC. This encodes CASSLSGGGTYEQYF.

The chain carries TRBV7-9 and TRBJ2-7, with 7 bases that match TRBD1. V gave up 1 base and J gave up 6 bases; unmatched junction bases: 3. In germline, CDR1 is SEHNR, CDR2 FQNEAQ (reference sequence). The CDR3 has 13 residues. This CDR3 reads CASSLDGTAEQYF. The CDR3 coding sequence is TGTGCCAGCAGCTTAGACGGGACAGCCGAGCAGTACTTC.

This clone has just one count. The rearrangement links TRBV11-2 to TRBJ2-3; D possibly matches TRBD1 or TRBD2 (5 bases each). V lost 0 bases to trimming and J lost 4 bases, with 14 bases between them. The germline V gene encodes CDR1 SGHAT and CDR2 FQNNGV. The CDR3 totals 16 residues. The CDR3 sequence: CASSLDPRGSSDTQYF. The CDR3 nucleotides read TGTGCCAGCAGCTTAGATCCGAGGGGCAGTTCAGATACGCAGTATTTT.

The chain combines TRBV11-1 with TRBJ2-5; D call uncertain. The germline CDR1 and CDR2 sequences are SGHAT and FQDESV (reference sequence). The CDR3 spans 15 residues. Trimming cost V 2 bases and J 2 bases, with 12 bases left between them. In DNA form, the CDR3 reads TGTGCCAGCAGCTTACCCTCTGGAGAACAAGAGACCCAGTACTTC. Translated: CASSLPSGEQETQYF. Variable domain in full (rest from reference TRBV11-1 and TRBJ2-5): EAEVAQSPRYKITEKSQAVAFWCDPISGHATLYWYRQILGQGPELLVQFQDESVVDDSQLPKDRFSAERLKGVDSTLKIQPAELGDSAMYLCASSLPSGEQETQYFGPGTRLLVL.

The chain links TRBV5-6 to TRBJ1-2; unclear D gene. The V gene's germline CDR1 is SGHDT and CDR2 YYEEEE. Trimming stripped 2 bases from V and 3 bases from J, with 8 bases between. This CDR3 spans 13 amino acids. Here the CDR3 reads CASSFPTDYGYTF. DNA for the CDR3: TGTGCCAGCAGCTTCCCAACGGACTATGGCTACACCTTC.

The chain couples TRBV2 to TRBJ2-5; no clear D gene. Germline V gene sequence: CDR1 SNHLY, CDR2 FYNNEI. The CDR3 is 15 amino acids. V gave up 2 bases and J gave up 1 base, with 11 bases separating them. CDR3 sequence (DNA): TGTGCCAGCAGTGAACCCCTTCGGTTCCAAGAGACCCAGTACTTC. It yields the protein CASSEPLRFQETQYF.

V is TRBV30 and J is TRBJ1-2; 9 bases line up with TRBD1. Germline lookup yields CDR1 GTSNPN and CDR2 SVGIG (reference sequence). V lost 5 bases and J lost 9; bases outside the gene matches: 7. The CDR3 is made up of 12 amino acids. Here the CDR3 DNA reads TGTGCCTGGGCCTTGGACAGGGGAAGCTACACCTTC. As protein: CAWALDRGSYTF.

The CDR3 is CASSLWFGGVFF. In DNA, the CDR3 is TGTGCCAGCAGTTTGTGGTTTGGGGGAGTGTTCTTC. V is TRBV27 and J is TRBJ2-1; D is possibly TRBD1 or TRBD2 (5 bases each). V lost 3 bases and J 15 bases, leaving 15 bases between the germline ends. Germline-derived CDR1 and CDR2 are MNHEY and SMNVEV (reference sequence). CDR3 size: 12 residues.

The chain recombines TRBV5-1 with TRBJ2-1; 11 nucleotides align to TRBD1. Germline V gives CDR1 SGHRS, CDR2 YFSETQ. After removal of 4 bases from V and 2 bases from J, the junction contained 5 bases not matched to a gene. The CDR3 totals 16 residues. The DNA of the CDR3 is TGCGCCAGCAGCAAACGGACAGGGGGCCCCTACAATGAGCAGTTCTTC. Translation gives CASSKRTGGPYNEQFF.

V gene TRBV7-2 combines with J gene TRBJ2-2, with 7 bases that match TRBD2. CDR3 length: 16 residues. Germline V gene sequence: CDR1 SGHTA, CDR2 FQGNSA. V lost 6 bases, J lost 0 bases, and 7 bases stayed unmatched. The CDR3 spells CASRQAGPANTGELFF. In DNA, the CDR3 is TGTGCCAGCAGACAAGCGGGGCCTGCGAACACCGGGGAGCTGTTTTTT.

V and J are TRBV7-9 and TRBJ1-6; no definite D call. Trimming shortened V by 5 bases and J by 7 bases, and 15 bases separated the two germline ends. The length of the CDR3 is 15 residues. CDR1 SEHNR and CDR2 FQNEAQ come from the germline V gene (reference sequence). DNA of the CDR3: TGTGCCAGCAGCCCGAGAGACACGGAGAATTCACCCCTCCACTTT. Amino acids: CASSPRDTENSPLHF.

This chain connects TRBV5-5 to TRBJ1-5; D is uncertain. Germline V CDR1 and CDR2: SGHKS, YYEKEE (reference sequence). The CDR3 consists of 13 residues. Trimming cost V 4 bases and J 0 bases, with 5 bases left between them. The CDR3 region is CASSRHSNQPQHF. The CDR3 DNA follows: TGTGCCAGCAGCCGACATAGCAATCAGCCCCAGCATTTT. The variable domain in full, completed from reference TRBV5-5 and TRBJ1-5, reads DAGVTQSPTHLIKTRGQQVTLRCSPISGHKSVSWYQQVLGQGPQFIFQYYEKEERGRGNFPDRFSARQFPNYSSELNVNALLLGDSALYLCASSRHSNQPQHFGDGTRLSIL.

The chain combines TRBV19 with TRBJ2-3; D perhaps matches TRBD2 (5 bases). This CDR3 has 15 amino acids. Germline V gives CDR1 LNHDA, CDR2 SQIVND (reference sequence). The V end lost 4 bases, the J end lost 3 bases, and 14 bases lay between the germline ends. CDR3 amino acids: CASSRVSPGTDTQYF. DNA of the CDR3: TGTGCCAGTAGTAGAGTCAGCCCGGGGACAGATACGCAGTATTTT. Drawing the rest from reference TRBV19 and TRBJ2-3, the complete variable domain is DGGITQSPKYLFRKEGQNVTLSCEQNLNHDAMYWYRQDPGQGLRLIYYSQIVNDFQKGDIAEGYSVSREKKESFPLTVTSAQKNPTAFYLCASSRVSPGTDTQYFGPGTRLTVL.

The chain has TRBV11-2 and TRBJ1-4; maybe TRBD1 (5 bases). CDR1 is SGHAT and CDR2 is FQNNGV in the germline V gene. This CDR3 region has 15 residues. Trimming removed 1 base at V and 3 bases at J, with 9 bases between. CDR3 residues: CASSLGAGPNEKLFF. The CDR3 nucleotides are TGTGCCAGCAGCTTAGGCGCAGGGCCTAATGAAAAACTGTTTTTT. Full variable domain (outside the CDR3, taken from reference TRBV11-2 and TRBJ1-4): EAGVAQSPRYKIIEKRQSVAFWCNPISGHATLYWYQQILGQGPKLLIQFQNNGVVDDSQLPKDRFSAERLKGVDSTLKIQPAKLEDSAVYLCASSLGAGPNEKLFFGSGTQLSVL.

This clone turned up a few times. The genes are TRBV7-2 and TRBJ1-5; a weak D match, TRBD1 (6 bases). Trimming cost V 4 bases and J 5 bases, with 12 bases left between them. The CDR3 is 14 residues long. Germline V gene sequence: CDR1 SGHTA, CDR2 FQGNSA. Here the CDR3 DNA reads TGTGCCAGCAGCTCCCAGGGGCGGCATCAGCCCCAGCATTTT. Amino acids: CASSSQGRHQPQHF.

The CDR3 region has the DNA TGTGCCAGCAGCCACCCCCAAGGGCGGGGCTCCTACAATGAGCAGTTCTTC. It translates to CASSHPQGRGSYNEQFF. This chain links TRBV4-2 with TRBJ2-1; tentatively, D is TRBD2 (6 bases). The CDR3 extends over 17 amino acids. V was cut by 3 bases and J by 0 bases, with 15 bases left in between. The germline gives CDR1 LGHNA, CDR2 YNFKEQ.

In DNA, the CDR3 is TGTGCCAGCAGCGTAGAGGCGGAAGGGGGGGAGACCCAGTACTTC. It specifies CASSVEAEGGETQYF. The rearrangement links TRBV9 to TRBJ2-5; TRBD1 or TRBD2 may be the D gene (6 bases each). Germline V CDR1 and CDR2: SGDLS, YYNGEE. This CDR3 is 15 amino acids long. Trimming removed 0 bases at V and 5 bases at J, with 14 bases between.

In this sample, this clone is large. The V gene is TRBV7-3, the J gene TRBJ2-7, with D unclear. The germline V gene has CDR1 SGHTA and CDR2 FQGTGA. Between the trimmed V and J ends, which lost 5 bases and 4 bases, there was a span of 18 bases. The CDR3 is 15 residues long. For the CDR3, the DNA is TGTGCCAGCAGCCCGGACGGAGCGAGCGCATACGAGCAGTACTTC. Residues: CASSPDGASAYEQYF.

The chain joins TRBV11-2 to TRBJ1-2, with D perhaps TRBD1 (6 bases). The germline V gene has CDR1 SGHAT and CDR2 FQNNGV. V was trimmed by 4 bases and J by 8 bases, leaving 17 bases between them. There are 14 residues in the CDR3. CDR3 nucleotides: TGTGCCAGCAGCTGGAGGGGGGAGTTCTACGGCTACACCTTC. Translation: CASSWRGEFYGYTF.

The genes are TRBV27 and TRBJ2-3, with D possibly TRBD2 on 5 matching bases. Trimming took off 0 bases at V and 4 bases at J, with 14 bases between the two ends. This CDR3 comprises 16 residues. Germline lookup yields CDR1 MNHEY and CDR2 SMNVEV (reference sequence). CDR3 loop: CASSLSGYGMPDTQYF. The DNA of the CDR3 is TGTGCCAGCAGTTTATCGGGGTACGGGATGCCAGATACGCAGTATTTT.

The J gene is TRBJ1-1, the V gene TRBV28; 10 bases are shared with TRBD1. V shed 5 bases and J 6 bases; nucleotides not matched to a gene: 3. This CDR3 spans 13 amino acids. Germline-derived CDR1 and CDR2 are MDHEN and SYDVKM. The CDR3 DNA reads TGTGCCAGCAGTCTCGACAGGGGGCCTGAAGCTTTCTTT. Translation gives CASSLDRGPEAFF.

The chain combines TRBV5-1 with TRBJ2-5; 9 positions agree with TRBD2. With 3 bases clipped from V and 4 bases from J, the junction kept 7 bases outside the gene matches. The CDR3 is 15 amino acids. Per germline, CDR1 SGHRS and CDR2 YFSETQ. The CDR3: CASSSEPGLAETQYF. The CDR3 region has the DNA TGCGCCAGCAGCTCGGAACCGGGACTAGCAGAGACCCAGTACTTC.